The TCR beta chain described here comes from a study of cytomegalovirus exposure and HLA in healthy donors. Primers for the PCR totalled 60 Vbeta and 13 Jbeta. Sequenced by immunoSEQ multiplex PCR; TCRdb stores in-frame clones only, minus some. The sample features 25,000 to 40,000 clones, with approximately 3.5% in its top ten. The sample consisted of PBMCs. The clonotype originates from a man in his forties or fifties in good health and CMV-seronegative.

CDR3 DNA: TGTGCCAGTACGACTAGCGGAGCCTTCACAGATACGCAGTATTTT. Its protein is CASTTSGAFTDTQYF. The rearrangement uses TRBV19 and TRBJ2-3; 9 bases map to TRBD2. This CDR3 region has 15 residues. Germline loops: CDR1 LNHDA, CDR2 SQIVND (reference sequence). V shed 7 bases, J shed 2 bases, and the junction held 7 bases outside the gene matches.